The clone carrying this T cell receptor beta chain has a handful of counts. Its antigen is unidentified. These data come from a study of T-cell memory formation after mild COVID-19. Study observations and caveats: CD4+ contracting clones were mainly CM and EM; CD8+ ones, EMRA.

Using its own MiXCR run on the 5' RACE reads, TCRdb lists one record per CDR3 protein. The top ten clones hold roughly an eighth of a sample with some 440,000 distinct CDR3 sequences, around a quarter of them seen once. Germline lookup yields CDR1 DFQATT and CDR2 SNEGSKA (reference sequence). The CDR3 spans 12 residues. V gave up 0 bases and J gave up 6 bases, with 7 bases separating them. V gene TRBV20-1 combines with J gene TRBJ2-3, with D hard to call. Source material: PBMCs or a T cell subset sorted from them (not recorded which). The TCR was taken from an adult woman who had mild COVID-19 (a few samples of this study predate the infection). Cell type and time point are not known. CDR3 DNA: TGCAGTGCTAGAGAGCGCGCCGATACGCAGTATTTT. This encodes CSARERADTQYF.